The TCR beta chain described here comes from a study of T cells after yellow fever vaccination. Study-level points and caveats: Contaminants from the bulk population, in the form of abundant clonotypes, could be found in FACS-sorted repertoires. Post-booster samples contained most primary-vaccination clones (around 95% CD4, approximately 88% CD8).

This clonotype came up many times. What it recognizes is unknown. TCRdb reprocessed the 5' RACE reads with MiXCR, giving one entry per CDR3 protein. Of about 210,000 distinct CDR3 sequences in the sample, around 3.1% were seen once. The CDR3 extends over 13 amino acids. Germline V gives CDR1 LGHNT, CDR2 FRNRAP. The V end lost 5 bases, the J end lost 6 bases, and 11 bases lay between the germline ends. The material sequenced was CD4+ T cells sorted from PBMCs, taken 10 days after the yellow fever booster vaccination. The clonotype was recovered from a man aged 18 to 30 who received the YFV17D yellow fever vaccine. V and J are TRBV12-5 and TRBJ1-5; D gene unclear. CDR3 loop: CASGPSSGQPQHF. CDR3 DNA: TGTGCTAGTGGTCCCTCCTCTGGTCAGCCCCAGCATTTT.